A selection of T cell receptor beta chains follows, all from one sample in a study of blood T cell repertoires in COVID-19. TCRdb's copy holds only in-frame clones and misses some; the assay was immunoSEQ multiplex PCR. Here the sample spans fewer than 150,000 clones, around 85% being singletons. Sequenced material: peripheral blood. The receptor set was obtained from a woman aged 45-65 years with acute or convalescent COVID-19. Both conserved end residues are part of each CDR3. Each record gives: V gene, J gene, clone size, D gene, CDR3 protein, CDR3 DNA. The D gene is left open where the match is weak. Some rows have no size entry. The others give once, few or many, or a class for an expanded clone.

TRBV25-1	TRBJ1-1	-	-	CASSDPNQPPGTEAFF	TGTGCCAGCAGTGATCCTAACCAACCTCCGGGGACTGAAGCTTTCTTT
TRBV7-8	TRBJ2-7	-	TRBD1	CASSHRGSYSYEQYF	TGTGCCAGCAGCCACAGGGGCTCGTATTCCTACGAGCAGTACTTC
TRBV21-1	TRBJ2-7	-	-	CASSNNLLDRRLNYTCEQYF	-
TRBV5-1	TRBJ1-2	few	-	CASSQLGARGYTF	TGCGCCAGCAGCCAATTAGGGGCAAGGGGCTACACCTTC
TRBV5-6	TRBJ1-1	once	-	CASSFRGSAFF	TGTGCCAGCAGCTTCCGGGGATCCGCTTTCTTT
TRBV21-1	TRBJ1-2	-	-	CASSKVTGVDYGYTF	TGTGCCAGCAGCAAAGTTACGGGGGTCGACTATGGCTACACCTTC
TRBV30	TRBJ2-2	-	TRBD1	CAWSLGGQGSGELFF	TGTGCCTGGAGTCTGGGGGGACAGGGGTCCGGGGAGCTGTTTTTT
TRBV5-1	TRBJ1-5	-	TRBD1	CASRPTGDSNQPQHF	TGCGCCAGCAGGCCGACAGGGGATAGCAATCAGCCCCAGCATTTT
TRBV6-5	TRBJ1-1	-	TRBD1	CASRYRQGNTEAFF	TGTGCCAGCAGATACAGACAGGGTAACACTGAAGCTTTCTTT
TRBV9	TRBJ1-2	-	-	CASSVDLRTDDNYGYTF	TGTGCCAGCAGCGTAGATCTACGGACAGATGATAACTATGGCTACACCTTC